The clone carrying this T cell receptor (beta chain) was seen more than once but under ten times. This sample is part of a study of tumor-infiltrating lymphocytes in localized non-small cell lung cancer. The assay was immunoSEQ multiplex PCR, and TCRdb's table has in-frame clones only and misses some. The sample yields approximately 11,000 clones, about four fifths seen once. The CDR3 consists of 15 residues. Germline V gives CDR1 SGDLS, CDR2 YYNGEE. V gave up 0 bases and J gave up 1 base, with 7 bases separating them. The TCR comes from a human donor with non-small cell lung cancer. The source material was lung tumor tissue. This chain uses TRBV9 with TRBJ2-2, with D unclear. The CDR3 is CASSVGDGNTGELFF. CDR3 bases: TGTGCCAGCAGCGTAGGAGACGGGAACACCGGGGAGCTGTTTTTT.